The 28 T cell receptor beta chains given below trace back to one sample, sequenced in a study of cytomegalovirus exposure and HLA in healthy donors. Both 60 Vbeta primers and 13 Jbeta primers went into the PCR. Assay used: immunoSEQ multiplex PCR; TCRdb lists only in-frame clones, some missing. The sample shows some 35,000 clones, 60% to 80% of them seen only once. The source material was PBMCs. These receptors originate from a man aged 25 to 40 in good health and CMV-seronegative.

By proportion, this clone is medium-sized. The chain is built from TRBV7-2 and TRBJ2-3; 8 positions agree with TRBD2. This CDR3 contains 17 residues. Trimming at V came to 5 bases and at J to 0 bases, leaving 10 bases not matched to a gene. Germline V gene data show CDR1 as SGHTA and CDR2 as FQGNSA. The CDR3: CASSPQRGRTSTDTQYF. Here the CDR3 DNA reads TGTGCCAGCAGCCCCCAGCGGGGGAGAACTAGCACAGATACGCAGTATTTT.

The count of this clone is one. The V and J genes are TRBV29-1 and TRBJ2-7; 7 nucleotides match TRBD1. V lost 5 bases and J lost 2; bases outside the gene matches: 3. The CDR3 is 12 amino acids. In germline, CDR1 is SQVTM, CDR2 ANQGSEA. CDR3 sequence reads: CSVLGQTYEQYF. The CDR3 DNA reads as TGCAGCGTTCTGGGACAGACCTACGAGCAGTACTTC.

The chain recombines TRBV29-1 with TRBJ2-3; 7 nucleotides agree with TRBD2. In germline, CDR1 is SQVTM, CDR2 ANQGSEA. CDR3 length equals 13 residues. The CDR3: CSASGIGQDTQYF. The CDR3 coding sequence is TGCTCCGCTAGCGGCATAGGGCAAGATACGCAGTATTTT.

The rearrangement uses TRBV6-1 and TRBJ1-1, with a tentative D call TRBD1 (6 bases). This CDR3 comprises 15 residues. The ends were cut back, 5 bases at V and 7 bases at J, with 20 bases in the middle. Germline V gene sequence: CDR1 MNHNS, CDR2 SASEGT. The chain's CDR3 is CASSPGQMGFGEAFF. The CDR3 DNA is TGTGCCAGCAGTCCAGGACAGATGGGTTTTGGTGAAGCTTTCTTT.

V is TRBV7-9 and J is TRBJ1-1, with D perhaps matching TRBD1 (5 bases). The ends were cut back, 5 bases at V and 6 bases at J, with 16 bases in the middle. Germline V CDR1 and CDR2: SEHNR, FQNEAQ (reference sequence). There are 14 residues in the CDR3. For the CDR3, the DNA is TGTGCCAGCAGCCAGATCTCCACAGGAGCTGAAGCTTTCTTT. It translates to CASSQISTGAEAFF.

The chain links TRBV5-4 to TRBJ1-1, with D maybe TRBD1 (5 bases). Trimming took off 10 bases at V and 1 base at J, with 11 bases between the two ends. Germline lookup yields CDR1 SGHNT and CDR2 YYREEE (reference sequence). The CDR3 is 12 residues long. The CDR3 spells CAARQTNTEAFF. The DNA for the CDR3 is TGTGCCGCAAGACAGACGAACACTGAAGCTTTCTTT. The whole variable domain, filled in from reference TRBV5-4 and TRBJ1-1, reads ETGVTQSPTHLIKTRGQQVTLRCSSQSGHNTVSWYQQALGQGPQFIFQYYREEENGRGNFPPRFSGLQFPNYSSELNVNALELDDSALYLCAARQTNTEAFFGQGTRLTVV.

The chain is built from TRBV6-5 and TRBJ2-1; tentative D call: TRBD2 (7 bases). V dropped 0 bases and J dropped 6 bases, with 12 bases sitting between them. The CDR3 length is 15 residues. Germline lookup yields CDR1 MNHEY and CDR2 SVGAGI. CDR3 coding DNA: TGTGCCAGCAGTTACTCTGCGGGGGCAAGCAATGAGCAGTTCTTC. Translation: CASSYSAGASNEQFF.

The rearrangement links TRBV7-2 to TRBJ1-1; TRBD1 might be the D (5 bases). CDR3 length: 14 residues. Germline V gene sequence: CDR1 SGHTA, CDR2 FQGNSA. Trimming removed 2 bases at V and 2 bases at J, with 9 bases between. The CDR3 DNA sequence: TGTGCCAGCAGCTTAAAAGGGGAAAACACTGAAGCTTTCTTT. It yields the protein CASSLKGENTEAFF.

This clone was detected only a few times. This chain links TRBV5-4 with TRBJ2-2, with 8 bases identical to TRBD1. The CDR3 is 16 residues long. With 6 bases clipped from V and 5 bases from J, the junction kept 12 bases outside the gene matches. CDR1 SGHNT and CDR2 YYREEE come from the germline V gene (reference sequence). Written as DNA, the CDR3 is TGTGCCAGCAACCGCAGACAGGGGATTAGGACCGGGGAGCTGTTTTTT. This encodes CASNRRQGIRTGELFF.

V usage is TRBV7-2 and J usage is TRBJ2-3; D unresolved. This CDR3 spans 12 amino acids. Trimming removed 5 bases from V and 1 base from J, with 4 bases in between. Per the germline V gene, CDR1 is SGHTA and CDR2 is FQGNSA. For the CDR3, the DNA is TGTGCCAGCAGCCATGGCACAGATACGCAGTATTTT. Protein sequence: CASSHGTDTQYF.

This clone was observed a few times. The rearrangement links TRBV5-1 to TRBJ2-1; 10 bases agree with TRBD2. Germline-derived CDR1 and CDR2 are SGHRS and YFSETQ. With V trimmed by 7 bases and J by 5 bases, 9 bases remained unmatched. The CDR3 runs to 15 residues. Here the CDR3 reads CASRILAGNNNEQFF. CDR3 DNA: TGCGCCAGCCGGATACTAGCGGGAAACAACAATGAGCAGTTCTTC.

The V and J genes are TRBV4-1 and TRBJ1-2; 11 bases are a match to TRBD1. Per the germline V gene, CDR1 is MGHRA and CDR2 is YSYEKL. The CDR3 runs 15 residues. J lost 7 bases, V lost 0 bases, and 4 bases had no gene match. CDR3 nucleotides: TGCGCCAGCAGCCAAGAGGGACAGGGGGTGGGTGGCTACACCTTC. Its protein product is CASSQEGQGVGGYTF.

The rearrangement joins TRBV5-4 to TRBJ2-5, with 7 bases matching TRBD1. Trimming removed 0 bases from V and 1 base from J; junction bases left unmatched: 6. Looked up from germline, CDR1 is SGHNT and CDR2 is YYREEE (reference sequence). The CDR3 runs to 16 residues. The CDR3 reads CASSLGGAGGQETQYF. In nucleotides, the CDR3 is TGTGCCAGCAGCTTGGGTGGGGCAGGGGGCCAAGAGACCCAGTACTTC.

The V gene is TRBV7-2, the J gene TRBJ1-4; no firm D call. Trimming stripped 5 bases from V and 4 bases from J, with 11 bases between. CDR3 length: 14 residues. Germline lookup yields CDR1 SGHTA and CDR2 FQGNSA. DNA for the CDR3: TGTGCCAGCAGCCCCCATCCGGGTAATGAAAAACTGTTTTTT. Its translation: CASSPHPGNEKLFF.

With regard to this clone: One end of the junction does not line up with germline, which may come from a read error. This chain uses TRBV7-7 with TRBJ2-5; D unresolved. Germline CDR1 and CDR2: SSHAT and FNYEAQ (reference sequence). This CDR3 is 13 amino acids long. The CDR3 DNA follows: TGTGCTAGCAGCTCCTCCCGGCAGGCGACCCAGTACTTC. It is translated as CASSSSRQATQYF.

This chain joins TRBV5-4 and TRBJ2-1; 8 bases line up with TRBD2. This CDR3 comprises 15 residues. Looked up from germline, CDR1 is SGHNT and CDR2 is YYREEE (reference sequence). Trimming took 4 bases from V and 7 from J; bases not matched to a gene: 10. This chain's CDR3 is CASSPRVAGKNEQFF. The CDR3 coding sequence is TGTGCCAGCAGCCCTAGGGTAGCGGGGAAGAATGAGCAGTTCTTC.

This chain uses TRBV6-5 with TRBJ1-3; D unresolved. CDR1 is MNHEY and CDR2 is SVGAGI in the germline V gene. The CDR3 spans 13 residues. V gave up 5 bases and J gave up 4 bases, with 9 bases separating them. CDR3 residues: CASSLVQGNTIYF. The DNA for the CDR3 is TGTGCCAGCAGTCTCGTCCAGGGAAACACCATATATTTT.

The chain's CDR3 is CASSDTLAGVETQYF. CDR3 DNA sequence: TGTGCCAGCAGTGACACACTAGCGGGAGTGGAGACCCAGTACTTC. This chain uses TRBV2 with TRBJ2-5; 11 bases are a match to TRBD2. The CDR3 sequence is 15 residues long. The V gene end was trimmed by 3 bases and the J gene end by 5 bases; junction bases not matched to a gene: 5. The germline V gene has CDR1 SNHLY and CDR2 FYNNEI.

This clone was observed a handful of times. The chain uses TRBV7-9 and TRBJ2-4, with 9 bases matching TRBD1. The CDR3 has 15 residues. The germline CDR1 and CDR2 sequences are SEHNR and FQNEAQ (reference sequence). The V and J ends lost 3 bases and 6 bases, in that order; junction bases with no gene match: 6. CDR3 region: CASSFSGQGVNIQYF. CDR3 DNA sequence: TGTGCCAGCAGCTTCTCGGGACAGGGAGTAAACATTCAGTACTTC.

The gene calls are TRBV5-1 and TRBJ2-5; TRBD1 aligns across 10 bases. The CDR3 extends over 14 amino acids. Germline CDR1 SGHRS, CDR2 YFSETQ. J gave up 2 bases and V 4 bases, and 2 bases lay outside the gene matches. The CDR3 DNA reads TGCGCCAGCAGCCGACAGGGGGCACAAGAGACCCAGTACTTC. Translated, it gives CASSRQGAQETQYF.

The chain is built from TRBV4-3 and TRBJ1-3, with 9 bases matching TRBD1. The CDR3 consists of 15 residues. V shed 6 bases, J shed 2 bases, and the junction held 5 bases outside the gene matches. Germline loops: CDR1 LGHNA, CDR2 YSLEER. This CDR3 reads CASSLQGATGNTIYF. The CDR3 nucleotides are TGCGCCAGCAGTTTACAGGGGGCTACTGGAAACACCATATATTTT.

The sample holds a few counts of this clone. This sequence joins TRBV4-2 and TRBJ1-4; 8 positions match TRBD1. Unmatched junction bases numbered 7, after V lost 0 bases and J lost 7 bases. The length of the CDR3 is 16 residues. CDR1 is LGHNA, CDR2 YNFKEQ, per germline. The CDR3 loop reads CASSQEGRGPSEKLFF. Here the CDR3 DNA reads TGTGCCAGCAGCCAAGAAGGCAGGGGGCCCAGTGAAAAACTGTTTTTT.

The chain links TRBV4-1 to TRBJ2-5, with TRBD2 matching over 7 bases. V trimming: 0 bases; J trimming: 9 bases; junction bases outside the gene matches: 10. The CDR3 has 15 amino acids. Germline lookup yields CDR1 MGHRA and CDR2 YSYEKL. The CDR3 spells CASSQDVYGGMAQYF. CDR3 sequence (DNA): TGCGCCAGCAGCCAAGATGTATACGGGGGGATGGCCCAGTACTTC.

J is TRBJ1-4 and V is TRBV7-9, with D perhaps TRBD1 (5 bases). The CDR3 spans 16 residues. Per the germline V gene, CDR1 is SEHNR and CDR2 is FQNEAQ (reference sequence). The ends were cut back, 1 base at V and 5 bases at J, with 14 bases in the middle. The CDR3 loop is CASSLGSRAQNEKLFF. DNA of the CDR3: TGTGCCAGCAGCTTAGGTTCCAGGGCCCAAAATGAAAAACTGTTTTTT.

The chain links TRBV10-3 to TRBJ2-7; 9 positions agree with TRBD1. The CDR3 extends over 14 amino acids. J gave up 6 bases and V 2 bases, and 5 bases lay outside the gene matches. Germline loops: CDR1 ENHRY, CDR2 SYGVKD. The CDR3 region has the DNA TGTGCCATCAGTGAGCAAAAGGACAGGGGCGAGCAGTACTTC. Residues: CAISEQKDRGEQYF.

This clone appeared once. DNA for the CDR3: TGTGCCAGTAGTCCGGAGCCGGCCGGGGGGACCCAGTACTTC. As protein: CASSPEPAGGTQYF. The genes are TRBV19 and TRBJ2-5, with a weak D call TRBD2 (6 bases). V was trimmed by 5 bases and J by 7 bases, leaving 17 bases between them. Germline V CDR1 and CDR2: LNHDA, SQIVND (reference sequence). This CDR3 spans 14 amino acids. Full variable domain (outside the CDR3, taken from reference TRBV19 and TRBJ2-5): DGGITQSPKYLFRKEGQNVTLSCEQNLNHDAMYWYRQDPGQGLRLIYYSQIVNDFQKGDIAEGYSVSREKKESFPLTVTSAQKNPTAFYLCASSPEPAGGTQYFGPGTRLLVL.

The chain uses TRBV28 and TRBJ1-5; D possibly corresponds to TRBD1 (6 bases). The CDR3 runs to 13 residues. CDR1 is MDHEN, CDR2 SYDVKM, per germline. Trimming stripped 6 bases from V and 7 bases from J, with 13 bases between. The CDR3, as DNA: TGTGCCAGCAGCCCAACAGGGCCCCAGCCCCAGCATTTT. As protein: CASSPTGPQPQHF.

The chain links TRBV5-6 to TRBJ1-5, with 7 bases matching TRBD1. Germline values: CDR1 SGHDT, CDR2 YYEEEE. CDR3 length: 16 residues. The junction had 5 bases not matched to a gene; V was cut back by 2 bases and J by 0 bases. Here the CDR3 reads CASSFRTGYSNQPQHF. The CDR3 DNA follows: TGTGCCAGCAGCTTCCGGACAGGTTATAGCAATCAGCCCCAGCATTTT.